A single sample gave rise to the 19 T cell receptor beta chains below, sequenced in a study of blood T cell repertoires in COVID-19. Clones were read by immunoSEQ multiplex PCR, and TCRdb kept only the in-frame ones, dropping some. The data show some 170,000 clones, 80% to 90% seen once. Sample: peripheral blood. These receptors were obtained from a woman between 55 and 75 years old who had recovered from COVID-19.

This clone appeared once. This chain joins TRBV6-5 and TRBJ1-6; 7 nucleotides agree with TRBD1. V lost 8 bases, J lost 6 bases, and 10 bases stayed unmatched. The CDR3 has 15 amino acids. Per germline, CDR1 MNHEY and CDR2 SVGAGI. The CDR3 is CASAPETGFNSPLHF. CDR3 nucleotide sequence: TGTGCCAGCGCCCCTGAGACAGGGTTTAATTCACCCCTCCACTTT.

The chain recombines TRBV11-2 with TRBJ2-3; 10 nucleotides line up with TRBD2. The V gene's germline CDR1 is SGHAT and CDR2 FQNNGV. J lost 7 bases, V lost 7 bases, and 11 bases had no gene match. This CDR3 region has 15 residues. The CDR3 sequence is CASTIAGGPWNTQYF. The CDR3 nucleotides read TGTGCCAGCACCATAGCGGGGGGCCCCTGGAATACGCAGTATTTT.

The chain carries TRBV5-1 and TRBJ1-2; D is perhaps TRBD1 (5 bases). This CDR3 is 16 amino acids long. Germline CDR1 reads SGHRS; CDR2 reads YFSETQ. V lost 5 bases to trimming and J lost 8 bases, with 25 bases between them. The chain's CDR3 is CASSSGPGTSGPGYTF. For the CDR3, the DNA is TGCGCCAGCAGTTCAGGGCCTGGAACTTCAGGCCCCGGCTACACCTTC.

The rearrangement uses TRBV5-1 and TRBJ2-1; TRBD2 aligns across 8 bases. There are 14 residues in the CDR3. Germline V gene lookup returns CDR1 SGHRS and CDR2 YFSETQ. V was pared by 4 bases and J by 7 bases, with 7 bases of the junction left unmatched. As DNA, the CDR3 is TGCGCCAGCAGCCAAACGGGGGGGCTTAATGAGCAGTTCTTC. It is translated as CASSQTGGLNEQFF.

This chain uses TRBV5-1 with TRBJ2-1; D not certain. CDR1 SGHRS and CDR2 YFSETQ come from the germline V gene. The CDR3 sequence is 12 residues long. The germline V and J ends were trimmed by 0 bases and 6 bases, with 4 bases remaining between them. CDR3 sequence: CASSLDSNEQFF. In nucleotides, the CDR3 is TGCGCCAGCAGCTTGGACAGCAATGAGCAGTTCTTC.

This clone was seen just once. The V and J genes are TRBV6-8 and TRBJ2-7, with TRBD1 matching 9 bases. The CDR3 length is 15 residues. The germline gives CDR1 MNHGY, CDR2 SAAAGT. The ends lost 2 bases at V and 3 bases at J; junction bases unmatched: 5. The CDR3 bases are TGTGCCAGCAGTTACCACGGGACAGGGAGCTACGAGCAGTACTTC. This encodes CASSYHGTGSYEQYF.

This rearrangement joins TRBV5-1 to TRBJ2-5; maybe TRBD1 (5 bases). The ends were cut back, 5 bases at V and 0 bases at J, with 14 bases in the middle. The CDR3 contains 15 residues. In germline, CDR1 is SGHRS, CDR2 YFSETQ. CDR3 loop: CASRPTVMYQETQYF. The CDR3 DNA reads TGCGCCAGCAGACCGACAGTAATGTACCAAGAGACCCAGTACTTC.

V and J are TRBV28 and TRBJ1-4, with TRBD1 matching over 7 bases. The germline gives CDR1 MDHEN, CDR2 SYDVKM. The CDR3 has 14 residues. J gave up 5 bases and V 5 bases, and 5 bases lay outside the gene matches. Written as DNA, the CDR3 is TGTGCCAGCAGTCCCGGGGACAGAAATGAAAAACTGTTTTTT. It codes for CASSPGDRNEKLFF.

The CDR3: CASSDRGSSPLHF. The DNA for the CDR3 is TGTGCCAGCAGTGACAGGGGTTCTTCACCCCTCCACTTT. The chain employs TRBV2 and TRBJ1-6; possible D gene TRBD1, 6 bases. V was pared by 3 bases and J by 9 bases, with 9 bases between. CDR1 and CDR2 from the germline V gene are SNHLY and FYNNEI. This CDR3 has 13 amino acids.

This CDR3 reads CASSPMTVRSGNTIYF. CDR3 nucleotide sequence: TGTGCCAGCAGTCCCATGACAGTTCGCTCTGGAAACACCATATATTTT. V usage is TRBV28 and J usage is TRBJ1-3, with D possibly being TRBD1 (5 bases). Germline-derived CDR1 and CDR2 are MDHEN and SYDVKM. CDR3 length: 16 amino acids. The germline V and J ends were trimmed by 5 bases and 0 bases, with 14 bases remaining between them.

The rearrangement joins TRBV28 to TRBJ1-1, with 7 bases that match TRBD1. Germline CDR1 MDHEN, CDR2 SYDVKM. The CDR3 runs 15 residues. The J segment lost 8 bases and the V segment lost 5 bases, leaving 14 bases of the junction unmatched. Written as DNA, the CDR3 is TGTGCCAGCAGTCGAGTAAGCGGACAGGTTGAGGAAGCTTTCTTT. Its protein product is CASSRVSGQVEEAFF.

The V gene is TRBV3-1 (or the pseudogene TRBV3-2), the J gene TRBJ2-5; 8 positions agree with TRBD2. Germline values: CDR1 LGHDT, CDR2 YNNKEL (reference sequence). V dropped 1 base and J dropped 1; count of bases not matched to a gene: 5. The CDR3 spans 16 residues. The CDR3 region has the DNA TGTGCCAGCAGCCAAGGGCGGGGGGTTCTCCAAGAGACCCAGTACTTC. It yields the protein CASSQGRGVLQETQYF.

The chain has TRBV5-1 and TRBJ2-2; D unresolved. The V and J ends lost 1 base and 4 bases respectively, with 5 bases between them. The CDR3 length is 13 residues. Germline V gives CDR1 SGHRS, CDR2 YFSETQ. CDR3 sequence reads: CASSLHVTGELFF. CDR3 DNA: TGCGCCAGCAGCTTGCATGTCACCGGGGAGCTGTTTTTT.

J is TRBJ2-3 and V is TRBV2, with 7 positions matching TRBD1. Germline loops: CDR1 SNHLY, CDR2 FYNNEI. The CDR3 contains 14 residues. The J segment lost 6 bases and the V segment lost 5 bases, leaving 8 bases of the junction unmatched. CDR3 bases: TGTGCCAGCAGTTTTGCAGGGGGATCGGATACGCAGTATTTT. Amino acid sequence: CASSFAGGSDTQYF.

This chain links TRBV5-1 with TRBJ1-4; a possible D gene is TRBD1 (5 bases). V was trimmed by 2 bases and J by 6 bases, leaving 14 bases between them. The CDR3 consists of 15 residues. From germline, CDR1 is SGHRS and CDR2 YFSETQ. The CDR3 DNA is TGCGCCAGCAGCTTTACGCCTGCGGGGGATGAAAAACTGTTTTTT. Protein sequence: CASSFTPAGDEKLFF. The complete variable domain, with remaining parts taken from reference TRBV5-1 and TRBJ1-4, reads KAGVTQTPRYLIKTRGQQVTLSCSPISGHRSVSWYQQTPGQGLQFLFEYFSETQRNKGNFPGRFSGRQFSNSRSEMNVSTLELGDSALYLCASSFTPAGDEKLFFGSGTQLSVL.

This clone was seen only once. The gene calls are TRBV6-6 and TRBJ1-3, with unresolved D. Trimming removed 7 bases at V and 4 bases at J, with 14 bases between. Germline values: CDR1 MNHNY, CDR2 SVGAGI (reference sequence). This CDR3 comprises 14 residues. CDR3 sequence (DNA): TGTGCCAGCACCTCCATAGCCCTGGGAAACACCATATATTTT. Its protein is CASTSIALGNTIYF.

The rearrangement links TRBV30 to TRBJ1-2; possible D gene TRBD1, 6 bases. The CDR3 loop spans 13 amino acids. CDR1 GTSNPN and CDR2 SVGIG come from the germline V gene (reference sequence). Trimming took off 2 bases at V and 4 bases at J, with 11 bases between the two ends. CDR3 coding DNA: TGTGCCTGGAGTACAGGGATAACCTATGGCTACACCTTC. Translation gives CAWSTGITYGYTF.

The chain carries TRBV6-5 and TRBJ1-4, with no clear D. Trimming shortened V by 6 bases and J by 6 bases, and 11 bases separated the two germline ends. This CDR3 region has 13 residues. The germline CDR1 and CDR2 sequences are MNHEY and SVGAGI. CDR3 sequence (DNA): TGTGCCAGCAGCGTAACGGTGGATGAAAAACTGTTTTTT. Protein: CASSVTVDEKLFF.

This clone was found a few times. The V call is TRBV6-6, the J call TRBJ2-3; D call uncertain. V gave up 5 bases and J gave up 1 base, with 4 bases separating them. Germline CDR1 and CDR2: MNHNY and SVGAGI (reference sequence). The CDR3 has 12 amino acids. The CDR3 region is CASSGRTDTQYF. The CDR3 nucleotides read TGTGCCAGCAGTGGCCGCACAGATACGCAGTATTTT.